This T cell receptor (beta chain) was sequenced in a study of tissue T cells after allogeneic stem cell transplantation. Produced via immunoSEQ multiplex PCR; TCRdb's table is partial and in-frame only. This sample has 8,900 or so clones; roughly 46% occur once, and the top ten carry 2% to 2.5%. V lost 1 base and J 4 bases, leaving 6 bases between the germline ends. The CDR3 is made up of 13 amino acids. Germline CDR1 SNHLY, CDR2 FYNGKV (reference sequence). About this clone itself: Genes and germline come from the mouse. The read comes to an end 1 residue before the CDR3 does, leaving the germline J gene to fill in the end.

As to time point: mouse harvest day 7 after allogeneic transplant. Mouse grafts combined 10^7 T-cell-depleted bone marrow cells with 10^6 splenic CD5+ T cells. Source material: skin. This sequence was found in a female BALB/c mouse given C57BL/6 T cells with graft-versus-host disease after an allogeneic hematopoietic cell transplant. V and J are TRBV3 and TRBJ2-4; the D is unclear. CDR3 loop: CASSLGQENTLYF. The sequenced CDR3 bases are TGTGCCAGCAGCTTAGGACAAGAAAACACCTTGTAC. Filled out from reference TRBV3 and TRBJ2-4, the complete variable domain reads GPKVLQIPSHQIIDMGQMVTLNCDPVSNHLYFYWYKQILGQQMEFLVNFYNGKVMEKSKLFKDQFSVERPDGSYFTLKIQPTALEDSAVYFCASSLGQENTLYFGAGTRLSVL.